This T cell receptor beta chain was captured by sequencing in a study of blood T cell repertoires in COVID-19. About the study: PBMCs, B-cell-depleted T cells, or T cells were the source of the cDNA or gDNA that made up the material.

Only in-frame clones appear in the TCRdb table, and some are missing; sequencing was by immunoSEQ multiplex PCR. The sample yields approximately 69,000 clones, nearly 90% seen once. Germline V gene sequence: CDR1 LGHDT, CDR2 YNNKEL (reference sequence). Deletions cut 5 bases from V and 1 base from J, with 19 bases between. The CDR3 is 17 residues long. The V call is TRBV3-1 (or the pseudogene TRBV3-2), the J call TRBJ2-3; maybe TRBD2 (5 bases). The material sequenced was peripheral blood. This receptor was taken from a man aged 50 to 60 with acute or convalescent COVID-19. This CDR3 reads CASSYASASGRTDTQYF. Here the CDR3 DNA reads TGTGCCAGCAGCTATGCCTCTGCCAGCGGACGCACAGATACGCAGTATTTT.